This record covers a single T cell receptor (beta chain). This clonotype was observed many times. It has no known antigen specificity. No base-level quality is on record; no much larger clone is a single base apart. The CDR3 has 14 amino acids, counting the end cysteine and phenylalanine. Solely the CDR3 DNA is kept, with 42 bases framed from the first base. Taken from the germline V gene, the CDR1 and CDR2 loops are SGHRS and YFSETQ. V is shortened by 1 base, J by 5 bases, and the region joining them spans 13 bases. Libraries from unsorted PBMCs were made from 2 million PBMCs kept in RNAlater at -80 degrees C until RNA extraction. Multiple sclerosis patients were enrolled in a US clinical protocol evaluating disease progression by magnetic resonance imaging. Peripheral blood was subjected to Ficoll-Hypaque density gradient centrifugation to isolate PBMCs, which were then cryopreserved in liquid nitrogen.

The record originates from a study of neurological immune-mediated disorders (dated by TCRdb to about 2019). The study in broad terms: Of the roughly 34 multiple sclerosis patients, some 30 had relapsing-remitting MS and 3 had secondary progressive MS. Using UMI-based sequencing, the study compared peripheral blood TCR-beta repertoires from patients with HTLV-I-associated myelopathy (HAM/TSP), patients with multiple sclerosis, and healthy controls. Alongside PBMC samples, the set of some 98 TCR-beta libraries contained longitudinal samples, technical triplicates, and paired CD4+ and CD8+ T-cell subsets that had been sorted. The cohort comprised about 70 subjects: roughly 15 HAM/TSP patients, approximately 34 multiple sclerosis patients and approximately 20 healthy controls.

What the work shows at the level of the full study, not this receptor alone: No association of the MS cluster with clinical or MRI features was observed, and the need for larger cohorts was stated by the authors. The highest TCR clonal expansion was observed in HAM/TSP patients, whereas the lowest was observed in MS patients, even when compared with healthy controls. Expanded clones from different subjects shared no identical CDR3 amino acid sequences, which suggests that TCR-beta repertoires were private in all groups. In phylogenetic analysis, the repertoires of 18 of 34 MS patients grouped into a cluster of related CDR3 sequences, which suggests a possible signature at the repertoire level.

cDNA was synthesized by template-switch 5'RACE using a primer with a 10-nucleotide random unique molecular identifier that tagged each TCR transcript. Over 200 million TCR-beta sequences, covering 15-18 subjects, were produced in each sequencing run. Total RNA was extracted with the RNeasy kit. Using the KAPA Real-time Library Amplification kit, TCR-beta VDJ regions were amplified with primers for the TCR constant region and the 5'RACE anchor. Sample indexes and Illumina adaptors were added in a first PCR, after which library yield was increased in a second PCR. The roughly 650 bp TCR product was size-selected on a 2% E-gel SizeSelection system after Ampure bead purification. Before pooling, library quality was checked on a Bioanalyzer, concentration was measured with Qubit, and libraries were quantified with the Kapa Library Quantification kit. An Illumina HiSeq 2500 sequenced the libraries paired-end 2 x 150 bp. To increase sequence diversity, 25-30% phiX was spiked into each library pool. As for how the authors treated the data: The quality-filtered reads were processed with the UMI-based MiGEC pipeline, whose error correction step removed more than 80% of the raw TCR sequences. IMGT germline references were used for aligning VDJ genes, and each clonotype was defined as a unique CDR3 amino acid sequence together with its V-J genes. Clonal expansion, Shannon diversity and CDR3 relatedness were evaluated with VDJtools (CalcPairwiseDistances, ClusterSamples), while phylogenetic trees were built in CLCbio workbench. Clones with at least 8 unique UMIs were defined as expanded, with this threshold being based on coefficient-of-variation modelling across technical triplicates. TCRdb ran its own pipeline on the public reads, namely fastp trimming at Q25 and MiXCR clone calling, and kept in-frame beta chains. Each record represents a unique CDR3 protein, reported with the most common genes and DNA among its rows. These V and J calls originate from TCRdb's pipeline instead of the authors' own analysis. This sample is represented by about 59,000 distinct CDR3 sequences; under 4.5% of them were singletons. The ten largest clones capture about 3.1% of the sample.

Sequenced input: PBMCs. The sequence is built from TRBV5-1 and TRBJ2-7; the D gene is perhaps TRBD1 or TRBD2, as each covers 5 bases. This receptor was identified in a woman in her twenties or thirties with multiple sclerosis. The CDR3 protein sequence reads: CASSLWGNGDEQYF. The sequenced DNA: TGCGCCAGCAGCTTGTGGGGGAATGGCGACGAGCAGTACTTC. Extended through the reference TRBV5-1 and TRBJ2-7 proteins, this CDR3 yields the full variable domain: KAGVTQTPRYLIKTRGQQVTLSCSPISGHRSVSWYQQTPGQGLQFLFEYFSETQRNKGNFPGRFSGRQFSNSRSEMNVSTLELGDSALYLCASSLWGNGDEQYFGPGTRLTVT.